Following are 26 T cell receptor beta chains from one sample sequenced in a study of blood T cell repertoires in COVID-19 (dated by TCRdb to about 2020). Library creation used the immunoSEQ multiplex PCR assay. TCRdb took this table from immuneACCESS and kept in-frame rearrangements with V and J called. Such tables lack part of the clones; where checked against another copy, unresolved V genes explain under half of the gap, and the rest is unexplained. Within this sample are roughly 170,000 clones, with roughly 85% of them counted one time only. The top ten constitute around 4.8% of the sample. Sequenced: PBMCs or T cells enriched from blood (not recorded which). The receptors come from a woman between 45 and 60 years old who had recovered from COVID-19.

The CDR3 sequence: CAGPRDSPTPSGNTIYF. CDR3 sequence (DNA): TGTGCCGGCCCCCGGGACTCTCCTACTCCCTCTGGAAACACCATATATTTT. V is TRBV6-4 and J is TRBJ1-3; D might be TRBD1 (5 bases). The germline gives CDR1 MRHNA, CDR2 SNTAGT. The V end was cut by 11 bases, the J end by 0 bases, with 23 bases between. This CDR3 has 17 amino acids.

This clone was picked up one time. V and J are TRBV2 and TRBJ1-1; maybe TRBD1 (5 bases). The CDR3 has 15 amino acids. V gave up 6 bases and J gave up 1 base, with 15 bases separating them. CDR1 and CDR2 (germline): SNHLY, FYNNEI. In DNA form, the CDR3 reads TGTGCCAGCAGGCCCCCCGATAGGGGGAACACTGAAGCTTTCTTT. Translation gives CASRPPDRGNTEAFF.

This sequence joins TRBV27 and TRBJ1-1; D gene unclear. The CDR3 extends over 13 amino acids. Germline lookup yields CDR1 MNHEY and CDR2 SMNVEV (reference sequence). Trimming removed 7 bases from V and 8 bases from J, with 17 bases in between. CDR3 sequence reads: CASTDWIIDEAFF. In DNA, the CDR3 is TGTGCCAGCACCGACTGGATTATTGACGAAGCTTTCTTT.

The rearrangement links TRBV29-1 to TRBJ1-5, with 8 bases lining up with TRBD1. Per the germline V gene, CDR1 is SQVTM and CDR2 is ANQGSEA. The V segment lost 4 bases and the J segment 5 bases; nucleotides outside the gene matches: 10. The CDR3 is made up of 15 amino acids. This CDR3 reads CSVVPQGAGDQPQHF. CDR3 in DNA: TGCAGCGTTGTCCCCCAGGGGGCTGGGGATCAGCCCCAGCATTTT.

The count of this clone is one. This chain links TRBV6-5 with TRBJ1-6; a possible D gene is TRBD1 (5 bases). V was shortened by 2 bases and J by 9 bases, with 14 bases between the two germline ends. The CDR3 has 15 residues. Germline CDR1 reads MNHEY; CDR2 reads SVGAGI. The CDR3 reads CASSYRGPSFSPLHF. The CDR3 DNA follows: TGTGCCAGCAGTTACAGGGGCCCTTCTTTTTCACCCCTCCACTTT.

The V gene is TRBV30, the J gene TRBJ1-5; TRBD1 agrees at 8 bases. V lost 3 bases to trimming and J lost 3 bases; unmatched junction nucleotides: 7. The CDR3 totals 15 residues. Germline V gives CDR1 GTSNPN, CDR2 SVGIG (reference sequence). The CDR3 DNA is TGTGCCTGGAGCCCTGGGACAGGCGCCAATCAGCCCCAGCATTTT. Protein: CAWSPGTGANQPQHF.

The chain uses TRBV5-4 and TRBJ2-3; TRBD2 might be the D (6 bases). From germline, CDR1 is SGHNT and CDR2 YYREEE (reference sequence). The CDR3 consists of 15 residues. Trimming shortened V by 2 bases and J by 1 base, and 11 bases separated the two germline ends. CDR3 sequence (DNA): TGTGCCAGCAGCTTCTATCAGCGGGGCACAGATACGCAGTATTTT. Its protein product is CASSFYQRGTDTQYF.

The chain links TRBV7-2 to TRBJ2-5, with 7 bases that match TRBD2. The length of the CDR3 is 17 residues. V was pared by 5 bases and J by 3 bases, with 15 bases of the junction left unmatched. Per germline, CDR1 SGHTA and CDR2 FQGNSA. CDR3 region: CASSRSRGVAGKETQYF. The CDR3, as DNA: TGTGCCAGCAGCCGTTCACGGGGGGTAGCGGGCAAAGAGACCCAGTACTTC.

This chain joins TRBV5-1 and TRBJ2-3; D remains unclear. Germline loops: CDR1 SGHRS, CDR2 YFSETQ. Deletions cut 7 bases from V and 4 bases from J, with 16 bases between. The CDR3 is 14 amino acids. CDR3 in amino acids: CASAELFNPDTQYF. In DNA form, the CDR3 reads TGCGCCAGCGCGGAGCTATTCAATCCAGATACGCAGTATTTT. Full variable domain (missing parts from reference TRBV5-1 and TRBJ2-3): KAGVTQTPRYLIKTRGQQVTLSCSPISGHRSVSWYQQTPGQGLQFLFEYFSETQRNKGNFPGRFSGRQFSNSRSEMNVSTLELGDSALYLCASAELFNPDTQYFGPGTRLTVL.

The V and J genes are TRBV25-1 and TRBJ1-5, with D perhaps TRBD1 (5 bases). Per the germline V gene, CDR1 is MGHDK and CDR2 is SYGVNS. V was shortened by 2 bases and J by 7 bases, with 15 bases between the two germline ends. The CDR3 spans 15 residues. CDR3 region: CASSEGGTWVQPQHF. CDR3 DNA sequence: TGTGCCAGCAGTGAAGGCGGGACCTGGGTGCAGCCCCAGCATTTT. The variable domain in full, with the rest retrieved from reference TRBV25-1 and TRBJ1-5, is EADIYQTPRYLVIGTGKKITLECSQTMGHDKMYWYQQDPGMELHLIHYSYGVNSTEKGDLSSESTVSRIRTEHFPLTLESARPSHTSQYLCASSEGGTWVQPQHFGDGTRLSIL.

The genes are TRBV5-6 and TRBJ1-1, with a weak D call TRBD1 (6 bases). The germline V and J ends were trimmed by 4 bases and 6 bases, with 22 bases remaining between them. Germline V gene lookup returns CDR1 SGHDT and CDR2 YYEEEE. The CDR3 totals 16 residues. CDR3 nucleotides: TGTGCCAGCAGCCCCGGGACACCGACGGCGATCTCTGAAGCTTTCTTT. Translating it yields CASSPGTPTAISEAFF.

In this sample, this clone turned up a few times. The chain links TRBV28 to TRBJ1-6, with no clear D. Trimming removed 3 bases at V and 9 bases at J, with 12 bases between. The germline V gene encodes CDR1 MDHEN and CDR2 SYDVKM. The CDR3 runs to 14 residues. CDR3 loop: CASSLGLSASPLHF. In nucleotides, the CDR3 is TGTGCCAGCAGTTTGGGCCTATCGGCTTCACCCCTCCACTTT. Variable domain in full (rest from reference TRBV28 and TRBJ1-6): DVKVTQSSRYLVKRTGEKVFLECVQDMDHENMFWYRQDPGLGLRLIYFSYDVKMKEKGDIPEGYSVSREKKERFSLILESASTNQTSMYLCASSLGLSASPLHFGNGTRLTVT.

This chain links TRBV5-1 with TRBJ1-6; possibly TRBD1 for D (5 bases). V was shortened by 4 bases and J by 9 bases, with 20 bases between the two germline ends. Germline lookup yields CDR1 SGHRS and CDR2 YFSETQ. The CDR3 runs 16 residues. CDR3 coding DNA: TGCGCCAGCAGCGGAACGGGACTTTCGGTCGGTTCACCCCTCCACTTT. Translation gives CASSGTGLSVGSPLHF.

Only a few counts were recorded for this clone. The V gene is TRBV7-9, the J gene TRBJ2-3; D ambiguous. V shed 5 bases and J shed 2 bases, with 14 bases lying between them. This CDR3 is 15 amino acids long. CDR1 and CDR2 (germline): SEHNR, FQNEAQ (reference sequence). The CDR3 loop is CASSRARLFTDTQYF. The CDR3 nucleotides read TGTGCCAGCAGCAGAGCTAGGCTATTCACAGATACGCAGTATTTT.

A few counts support this clone. The chain combines TRBV28 with TRBJ2-2, with 7 bases matching TRBD1. This CDR3 is built from 12 residues. Losses at the gene ends were 2 bases for V and 13 bases for J; bases not matched to a gene: 4. Germline-derived CDR1 and CDR2 are MDHEN and SYDVKM. CDR3 nucleotides: TGTGCCAGCAGTTTAGAAGACAGGGTGCTGTTTTTT. It encodes CASSLEDRVLFF.

This clone was observed a handful of times. V usage is TRBV3-1 (or the pseudogene TRBV3-2) and J usage is TRBJ1-6, with D tentatively TRBD1 (5 bases). This CDR3 contains 14 residues. The V end was cut by 3 bases, the J end by 11 bases, with 14 bases between. The germline gives CDR1 LGHDT, CDR2 YNNKEL (reference sequence). The CDR3 coding sequence is TGTGCCAGCAGCCATTACCAGGGCGGAGCACCCCTCCACTTT. It translates to CASSHYQGGAPLHF.

The rearrangement links TRBV14 to TRBJ1-3; maybe TRBD1 (6 bases). Per the germline V gene, CDR1 is SGHDN and CDR2 is FVKESK. The CDR3 is 16 residues long. Trimming removed 4 bases from V and 0 bases from J, with 13 bases in between. The CDR3 sequence is CASSLDRPSSGNTIYF. In DNA, the CDR3 is TGTGCCAGCAGCCTAGACAGGCCGAGCTCTGGAAACACCATATATTTT.

This clone was seen only once. This sequence joins TRBV12-3 or TRBV12-4 and TRBJ2-5; D may be TRBD2 (5 bases). CDR3 length equals 12 residues. Trimming removed 11 bases from V and 7 bases from J, with 17 bases in between. The CDR3 nucleotides are TGTGCCGGAGGCCAGACGTTGGGGACCCAGTACTTC. Amino acid sequence: CAGGQTLGTQYF.

This clone has a single count. The chain employs TRBV21-1 and TRBJ1-6. TRBV21-1 is listed as a pseudogene. There are 15 residues in the CDR3. The DNA for the CDR3 is TGTGCCAGCAGCAATGGACCGGGAGGAAATTCACCCCTCCACTTT. Its protein is CASSNGPGGNSPLHF.

This sequence joins TRBV5-1 and TRBJ1-4, with D unresolved. The CDR3 is made up of 14 amino acids. Germline V gene sequence: CDR1 SGHRS, CDR2 YFSETQ. V gave up 3 bases and J gave up 4 bases, with 10 bases separating them. The CDR3 DNA reads as TGCGCCAGCAGCTCCCGGAGCTATAATGAAAAACTGTTTTTT. Amino acid sequence: CASSSRSYNEKLFF.

This rearrangement joins TRBV11-2 to TRBJ1-1, with a possible D match to TRBD1 (6 bases). Looked up from germline, CDR1 is SGHAT and CDR2 is FQNNGV. There are 12 residues in the CDR3. With 6 bases removed from V and 11 bases from J, the gap between germline ends came to 16 bases. CDR3 nucleotides: TGTGCCAGCAGTCCAGAGGGGGTGAAGGCTTTCTTT. The encoded protein is CASSPEGVKAFF.

The chain joins TRBV3-1 (or the pseudogene TRBV3-2) to TRBJ1-4; D gene uncertain. V dropped 3 bases and J dropped 7 bases, with 9 bases sitting between them. CDR3 length: 13 amino acids. Germline assignment: CDR1 LGHDT and CDR2 YNNKEL (reference sequence). CDR3 in amino acids: CASSHSVTEKLFF. CDR3 nucleotide sequence: TGTGCCAGCAGCCATTCGGTCACTGAAAAACTGTTTTTT.

The chain couples TRBV6-5 to TRBJ1-1; D unresolved. Trimming stripped 0 bases from V and 3 bases from J, with 11 bases between. CDR1 and CDR2 (germline): MNHEY, SVGAGI. CDR3 length: 15 amino acids. CDR3: CASSYSSADYTEAFF. The CDR3 DNA follows: TGTGCCAGCAGTTACTCATCCGCGGATTACACTGAAGCTTTCTTT.

This clone is a singleton in its sample. The chain links TRBV4-1 to TRBJ1-1; possible D gene TRBD1, 5 bases. From germline, CDR1 is MGHRA and CDR2 YSYEKL. The CDR3 runs to 13 residues. Trimming took off 8 bases at V and 1 base at J, with 11 bases between the two ends. Here the CDR3 reads CASGGLTNTEAFF. The CDR3 nucleotides are TGCGCCAGCGGGGGACTGACGAACACTGAAGCTTTCTTT.

The chain carries TRBV28 and TRBJ1-4; possible D gene TRBD1, 6 bases. The CDR3 extends over 17 amino acids. Trimming stripped 5 bases from V and 0 bases from J, with 16 bases between. Germline V gene data show CDR1 as MDHEN and CDR2 as SYDVKM. The CDR3 region has the DNA TGTGCCAGCAGTGACATGGGGGCCCATGCAACTAATGAAAAACTGTTTTTT. It specifies CASSDMGAHATNEKLFF.

This rearrangement joins TRBV7-9 to TRBJ2-3; 8 positions agree with TRBD2. In germline, CDR1 is SEHNR, CDR2 FQNEAQ (reference sequence). The CDR3 runs to 14 residues. V dropped 8 bases and J dropped 5; count of bases not matched to a gene: 9. The CDR3, as DNA: TGTGCCAGCGGAGCGGGACTAGGGATAGATACGCAGTATTTT. The encoded protein is CASGAGLGIDTQYF.